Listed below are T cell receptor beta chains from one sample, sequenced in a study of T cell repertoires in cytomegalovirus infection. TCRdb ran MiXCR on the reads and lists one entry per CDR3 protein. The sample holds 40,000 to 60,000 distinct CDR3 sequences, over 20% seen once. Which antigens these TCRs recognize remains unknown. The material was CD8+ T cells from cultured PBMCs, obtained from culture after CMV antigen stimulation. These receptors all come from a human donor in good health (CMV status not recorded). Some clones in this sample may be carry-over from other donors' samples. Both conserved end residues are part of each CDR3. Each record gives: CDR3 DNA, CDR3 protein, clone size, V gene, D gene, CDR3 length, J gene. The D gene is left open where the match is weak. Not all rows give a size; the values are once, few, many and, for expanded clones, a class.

cdr3_nt: TGTGCCACCTGGGGGGTTGGGGGCACCTCTGGGGCCAACGTCCTGACTTTC; cdr3_aa: CATWGVGGTSGANVLTF; clone_size: .; v_call: TRBV12-3/TRBV12-4; d_call: .; cdr3_length: 17; j_call: TRBJ2-6
cdr3_nt: TGTGCCAGCAGCCCTTGGACTAGTGGTCGAGCAGATACGCAGTATTTT; cdr3_aa: CASSPWTSGRADTQYF; clone_size: .; v_call: TRBV7-9; d_call: TRBD2; cdr3_length: 16; j_call: TRBJ2-3
cdr3_nt: TGTGCCAGCAGCTTATATCAGGGCCCCCAAGAGACCCAGTACTTC; cdr3_aa: CASSLYQGPQETQYF; clone_size: once; v_call: TRBV7-2; d_call: .; cdr3_length: 15; j_call: TRBJ2-5
cdr3_nt: TGTGCCGGACGGACACTGAGCACAGATACGCAGTATTTT; cdr3_aa: CAGRTLSTDTQYF; clone_size: .; v_call: TRBV7-2; d_call: .; cdr3_length: 13; j_call: TRBJ2-3
cdr3_nt: TGTGCCAGCATCGGTCAGGATGGCTACACCTTC; cdr3_aa: CASIGQDGYTF; clone_size: few; v_call: TRBV12-3/TRBV12-4; d_call: .; cdr3_length: 11; j_call: TRBJ1-2
cdr3_nt: TGTGCCAGCAGGCCTCAACGCCAGGTTAATTACGAGCAGTACTTC; cdr3_aa: CASRPQRQVNYEQYF; clone_size: few; v_call: TRBV27; d_call: .; cdr3_length: 15; j_call: TRBJ2-7
cdr3_nt: TGTGCCAGCAGAGATAGGAGTTCCTATGGCTACACCTTC; cdr3_aa: CASRDRSSYGYTF; clone_size: .; v_call: TRBV6-2/TRBV6-3; d_call: .; cdr3_length: 13; j_call: TRBJ1-2
cdr3_nt: TGTGCCAGCAGCCCCAGGACCGGCCTAGAGACCCAGTACTTC; cdr3_aa: CASSPRTGLETQYF; clone_size: few; v_call: TRBV7-9; d_call: .; cdr3_length: 14; j_call: TRBJ2-5
cdr3_nt: TGTGCCAGCAGCGACCGGACTAGCCCGTCGGCCAAAAACATTCAGTACTTC; cdr3_aa: CASSDRTSPSAKNIQYF; clone_size: few; v_call: TRBV7-9; d_call: TRBD2; cdr3_length: 17; j_call: TRBJ2-4
cdr3_nt: TGTGCCAGCAGTTGGAACAGGGGGAACACTGAAGCTTTCTTT; cdr3_aa: CASSWNRGNTEAFF; clone_size: .; v_call: TRBV27; d_call: TRBD1; cdr3_length: 14; j_call: TRBJ1-1
cdr3_nt: TGTGCCAGCAGCCCAAGAGGAGGGGACTCCTACAATGAGCAGTTCTTC; cdr3_aa: CASSPRGGDSYNEQFF; clone_size: .; v_call: TRBV7-2; d_call: .; cdr3_length: 16; j_call: TRBJ2-1
cdr3_nt: TGTGCCAGCAGCCGCCTGGTCGGGGATGGAAATGAGCAGTTCTTC; cdr3_aa: CASSRLVGDGNEQFF; clone_size: .; v_call: TRBV12-3/TRBV12-4; d_call: .; cdr3_length: 15; j_call: TRBJ2-1
cdr3_nt: TGTGCCAGCAGCCCTGCGCACAGGGGGCTCAATCAGCCCCAGCATTTT; cdr3_aa: CASSPAHRGLNQPQHF; clone_size: .; v_call: TRBV12-3/TRBV12-4; d_call: TRBD1; cdr3_length: 16; j_call: TRBJ1-5
cdr3_nt: TGTGCCAGCAGTTCGTCGGGGGGGATTACAGATACGCAGTATTTT; cdr3_aa: CASSSSGGITDTQYF; clone_size: few; v_call: TRBV12-3/TRBV12-4; d_call: TRBD2; cdr3_length: 15; j_call: TRBJ2-3
cdr3_nt: TGTGCCAGCCGCTTCGGGACTACCTATGAGCAGTTCTTC; cdr3_aa: CASRFGTTYEQFF; clone_size: .; v_call: TRBV6-5; d_call: TRBD2; cdr3_length: 13; j_call: TRBJ2-1
cdr3_nt: TGTGCCAGCAGCCCAATGGCGGGGGCCACAGAGACCCAGTACTTC; cdr3_aa: CASSPMAGATETQYF; clone_size: few; v_call: TRBV12-3/TRBV12-4; d_call: .; cdr3_length: 15; j_call: TRBJ2-5
cdr3_nt: TGTGCCAGCAGGCATTCAGGGGACGCCTATAATTCACCCCTCCACTTT; cdr3_aa: CASRHSGDAYNSPLHF; clone_size: few; v_call: TRBV7-2; d_call: .; cdr3_length: 16; j_call: TRBJ1-6
cdr3_nt: TGTGCCTCAAGCGGGAGCTCCTACAATGAGCAGTTCTTC; cdr3_aa: CASSGSSYNEQFF; clone_size: many; v_call: TRBV25-1; d_call: TRBD2; cdr3_length: 13; j_call: TRBJ2-1
cdr3_nt: TGTGCCAGCAGCTTCAGTGAAGCGGGGGGCAACACCGGGGAGCTGTTTTTT; cdr3_aa: CASSFSEAGGNTGELFF; clone_size: few; v_call: TRBV7-6; d_call: TRBD2; cdr3_length: 17; j_call: TRBJ2-2
cdr3_nt: TGTGCCAGCACCAAAGAGGAGACCCAGTACTTC; cdr3_aa: CASTKEETQYF; clone_size: .; v_call: TRBV6-2/TRBV6-3; d_call: .; cdr3_length: 11; j_call: TRBJ2-5
cdr3_nt: TGTGCCAGCAGCCTCCGGACAGGGTGGTCCGCAGATACGCAGTATTTT; cdr3_aa: CASSLRTGWSADTQYF; clone_size: many; v_call: TRBV11-2; d_call: TRBD1; cdr3_length: 16; j_call: TRBJ2-3
cdr3_nt: TGCAGCGGCTGGGGGCGTGAGACGCAGTATTTT; cdr3_aa: CSGWGRETQYF; clone_size: .; v_call: TRBV29-1; d_call: .; cdr3_length: 11; j_call: TRBJ2-3
cdr3_nt: TGCAGTGGGTGGCCAGGGCGGGAGACCCAGTACTTC; cdr3_aa: CSGWPGRETQYF; clone_size: .; v_call: TRBV20-1; d_call: .; cdr3_length: 12; j_call: TRBJ2-5
cdr3_nt: TGTGCCAGCAGCCCTCGGGCGGGGGCCGGACGATTCACAGATACCCCCACGACGGATACGCAGTATTTT; cdr3_aa: CASSPRAGAGRFTDTPTTDTQYF; clone_size: .; v_call: TRBV7-8; d_call: .; cdr3_length: 23; j_call: TRBJ2-3
cdr3_nt: TGTGCCAGCAAGCGCGGGGGGGACTACGAGCAGTACTTC; cdr3_aa: CASKRGGDYEQYF; clone_size: .; v_call: TRBV27; d_call: TRBD2; cdr3_length: 13; j_call: TRBJ2-7
cdr3_nt: TGTGCCTGGATCAGGACGGAGACCCAGTACTTC; cdr3_aa: CAWIRTETQYF; clone_size: .; v_call: TRBV30; d_call: .; cdr3_length: 11; j_call: TRBJ2-5
cdr3_nt: TGTGCCAGCAGCCCCCCCTCTAACACTGAAGCTTTCTTT; cdr3_aa: CASSPPSNTEAFF; clone_size: .; v_call: TRBV9; d_call: .; cdr3_length: 13; j_call: TRBJ1-1
cdr3_nt: TGTGCCAGCAATAGGGGAGGAATCCTTTCCGGGGCCAACGTCCTGACTTTC; cdr3_aa: CASNRGGILSGANVLTF; clone_size: many; v_call: TRBV28; d_call: .; cdr3_length: 17; j_call: TRBJ2-6
cdr3_nt: TGTGCCAGCAGCCCGTGGACAGGGGGGAACAATGAGCAGTTCTTC; cdr3_aa: CASSPWTGGNNEQFF; clone_size: few; v_call: TRBV7-8; d_call: TRBD1; cdr3_length: 15; j_call: TRBJ2-1
cdr3_nt: TGCGCCAGCAGCCAAGGCGTAGGAATCTACGAGCAGTACTTC; cdr3_aa: CASSQGVGIYEQYF; clone_size: .; v_call: TRBV4-3; d_call: .; cdr3_length: 14; j_call: TRBJ2-7
cdr3_nt: TGTGCCAGCAGCCAAGAACAGGGTCTAAGATACTCCTACGAGCAGTACTTC; cdr3_aa: CASSQEQGLRYSYEQYF; clone_size: .; v_call: TRBV4-2; d_call: .; cdr3_length: 17; j_call: TRBJ2-7
cdr3_nt: TGTGCCAGCAGCTTAGGGGGGGCCGGGAATCCCCAGCATTTT; cdr3_aa: CASSLGGAGNPQHF; clone_size: few; v_call: TRBV7-6; d_call: .; cdr3_length: 14; j_call: TRBJ1-5
cdr3_nt: TGTGCCAGAGGGTGGGAAGGGGAGTACGAGCAGTACTTC; cdr3_aa: CARGWEGEYEQYF; clone_size: few; v_call: TRBV2; d_call: .; cdr3_length: 13; j_call: TRBJ2-7
cdr3_nt: TGTGCCAGCAGCTTAGTTCGGACTAGCTGGAATGAGCAGTTCTTC; cdr3_aa: CASSLVRTSWNEQFF; clone_size: .; v_call: TRBV7-6; d_call: TRBD2; cdr3_length: 15; j_call: TRBJ2-1
cdr3_nt: TGCGCCAGCAGCCCGGGACTGTCCTACGAGCAGTACTTC; cdr3_aa: CASSPGLSYEQYF; clone_size: .; v_call: TRBV4-3; d_call: .; cdr3_length: 13; j_call: TRBJ2-7
cdr3_nt: TGTGCCAGCAGCCCCGGGACAGGGCGAATTGAGACCCAGTACTTC; cdr3_aa: CASSPGTGRIETQYF; clone_size: .; v_call: TRBV7-2; d_call: TRBD1; cdr3_length: 15; j_call: TRBJ2-5
cdr3_nt: TGTGCCAGCTCCCGCGGGGTGTTGGACACCGGGGAGCTGTTTTTT; cdr3_aa: CASSRGVLDTGELFF; clone_size: .; v_call: TRBV7-2; d_call: .; cdr3_length: 15; j_call: TRBJ2-2
cdr3_nt: TGTGCCAGCAGGCCACAGGGGGCGGGAGATACGCAGTATTTT; cdr3_aa: CASRPQGAGDTQYF; clone_size: .; v_call: TRBV27; d_call: TRBD1; cdr3_length: 14; j_call: TRBJ2-3
cdr3_nt: TGCGCCAGCAGCCCCGCACACGCGGCCTACAATGAGCAGTTCTTC; cdr3_aa: CASSPAHAAYNEQFF; clone_size: few; v_call: TRBV4-3; d_call: .; cdr3_length: 15; j_call: TRBJ2-1
cdr3_nt: TGTGCCAGCAGCTTAGCCGGGGTGGGGACTGAAGCTTTCTTT; cdr3_aa: CASSLAGVGTEAFF; clone_size: few; v_call: TRBV7-9; d_call: .; cdr3_length: 14; j_call: TRBJ1-1
cdr3_nt: TGTGCCAGCAGACATACCGGGGAGCTGTTTTTT; cdr3_aa: CASRHTGELFF; clone_size: .; v_call: TRBV11-2; d_call: .; cdr3_length: 11; j_call: TRBJ2-2
cdr3_nt: TGTGCCAGTAAGCTAGCGGGGGACAATGAGCAGTTCTTC; cdr3_aa: CASKLAGDNEQFF; clone_size: .; v_call: TRBV19; d_call: TRBD2; cdr3_length: 13; j_call: TRBJ2-1
cdr3_nt: TGTGCCAGCAGTGGGAACAGTTTGGCCGAGCAGTACTTC; cdr3_aa: CASSGNSLAEQYF; clone_size: few; v_call: TRBV7-6; d_call: .; cdr3_length: 13; j_call: TRBJ2-7
cdr3_nt: TGCGCCAGCAGCCAAGCCCCGGGACCTGATCAGCCCCAGCATTTT; cdr3_aa: CASSQAPGPDQPQHF; clone_size: .; v_call: TRBV4-1; d_call: .; cdr3_length: 15; j_call: TRBJ1-5
cdr3_nt: TGTGCCAGCAGTGTGGGGGGGGCGTACAATGAGCAGTTCTTC; cdr3_aa: CASSVGGAYNEQFF; clone_size: .; v_call: TRBV6-1; d_call: .; cdr3_length: 14; j_call: TRBJ2-1
cdr3_nt: TGTGCCAGTAGTATCGTGAACACTGAAGCTTTCTTT; cdr3_aa: CASSIVNTEAFF; clone_size: .; v_call: TRBV19; d_call: .; cdr3_length: 12; j_call: TRBJ1-1
cdr3_nt: TGTGCCAGCAGCTCGCGTTATTACAATGAGCAGTTCTTC; cdr3_aa: CASSSRYYNEQFF; clone_size: few; v_call: TRBV7-2; d_call: .; cdr3_length: 13; j_call: TRBJ2-1
cdr3_nt: TGTGCCAGCAGACCTACTAGCACACGGAGGGACGAGCAGTACTTC; cdr3_aa: CASRPTSTRRDEQYF; clone_size: .; v_call: TRBV7-9; d_call: .; cdr3_length: 15; j_call: TRBJ2-7
cdr3_nt: TGTGCCAGCAGCCCCTGGGACAGGGCGGCAGATACGCAGTATTTT; cdr3_aa: CASSPWDRAADTQYF; clone_size: .; v_call: TRBV7-8; d_call: TRBD1; cdr3_length: 15; j_call: TRBJ2-3
cdr3_nt: TGTGCCACCAGCAGAGATCTATCCGGGAACACCGGGGAGCTGTTTTTT; cdr3_aa: CATSRDLSGNTGELFF; clone_size: .; v_call: TRBV15; d_call: .; cdr3_length: 16; j_call: TRBJ2-2
cdr3_nt: TGTGCCAGCAGTGGGACAGGAGAGATCATGTCCCAGCATTTT; cdr3_aa: CASSGTGEIMSQHF; clone_size: .; v_call: TRBV27; d_call: TRBD1; cdr3_length: 14; j_call: TRBJ1-5
cdr3_nt: TGTGCCAGCAGCTTAAACACCCCGACCGGGGAGCTGTTTTTT; cdr3_aa: CASSLNTPTGELFF; clone_size: .; v_call: TRBV9; d_call: .; cdr3_length: 14; j_call: TRBJ2-2
cdr3_nt: TGTGCCAGCAGTCAAACAGGGAGCTCCTACGAGCAGTACTTC; cdr3_aa: CASSQTGSSYEQYF; clone_size: few; v_call: TRBV7-9; d_call: .; cdr3_length: 14; j_call: TRBJ2-7
cdr3_nt: TGTGCCAGCAGTTCCGTAGGGGAAGGGGCCGGCGGGGAGCTGTTTTTT; cdr3_aa: CASSSVGEGAGGELFF; clone_size: .; v_call: TRBV28; d_call: .; cdr3_length: 16; j_call: TRBJ2-2
cdr3_nt: TGTGCCAGCAGTCCAACGGGTAGCGCAACAGATACGCAGTATTTT; cdr3_aa: CASSPTGSATDTQYF; clone_size: .; v_call: TRBV7-9; d_call: .; cdr3_length: 15; j_call: TRBJ2-3
cdr3_nt: TGTGCCAGCAGCTTAGACCGAGCTGACGAGCAGTACTTC; cdr3_aa: CASSLDRADEQYF; clone_size: few; v_call: TRBV7-9; d_call: .; cdr3_length: 13; j_call: TRBJ2-7
cdr3_nt: TGTGCCAGCACCACCACACATACGGACACAGATACGCAGTATTTT; cdr3_aa: CASTTTHTDTDTQYF; clone_size: .; v_call: TRBV7-2; d_call: .; cdr3_length: 15; j_call: TRBJ2-3
cdr3_nt: TGTGCCAGCAGTTGGAGGGGGACCCCGAACACTGAAGCTTTCTTT; cdr3_aa: CASSWRGTPNTEAFF; clone_size: .; v_call: TRBV7-9; d_call: .; cdr3_length: 15; j_call: TRBJ1-1